This T cell receptor beta chain was found in a study of blood T cell repertoires in COVID-19. Per the authors' pipeline: Amplification of reference gene primers was used by the study to estimate nucleated cell counts. Profiled with immunoSEQ multiplex PCR; TCRdb holds only in-frame clones, not every one. V and J calls and clone size are those listed in that table; D and trimming were worked out from the DNA. The sample has fewer than 250,000 clones, over 70% seen once. This clone was observed a handful of times. The clonotype was recovered from a man aged 45-65 years with active or convalescent COVID-19. The sequenced sample consisted of peripheral blood.

The CDR3 sequence is CASTLNGRGEGFEQYF. The DNA of the CDR3 is TGTGCCAGCACCCTCAATGGGCGGGGAGAGGGGTTCGAGCAGTACTTC. The chain has TRBV27 and TRBJ2-7, with D perhaps TRBD2 (6 bases). Trimming removed 7 bases at V and 6 bases at J, with 25 bases between. This CDR3 spans 16 amino acids. Germline V gives CDR1 MNHEY, CDR2 SMNVEV (reference sequence).